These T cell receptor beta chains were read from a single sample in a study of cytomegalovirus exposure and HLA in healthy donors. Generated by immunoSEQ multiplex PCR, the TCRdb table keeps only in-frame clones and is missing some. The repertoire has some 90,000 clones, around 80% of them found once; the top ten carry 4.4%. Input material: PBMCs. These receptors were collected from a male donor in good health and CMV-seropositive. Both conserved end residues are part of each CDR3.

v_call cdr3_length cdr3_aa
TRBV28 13 CASSLWNWYEQYF
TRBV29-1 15 CSVEDPGAGWSEAFF
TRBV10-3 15 CAISELDRGNQPQHF
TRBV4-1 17 CASSQDPMWDRGSGYTF
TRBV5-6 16 CASKPLGTGGVKTQYF
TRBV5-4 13 CASSYDRSYGYTF
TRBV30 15 CAWSQAQPSNQPQHF
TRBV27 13 CASGTGGLDGYTF
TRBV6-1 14 CASKATVLNTEAFF
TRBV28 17 CASSLRSRGATRPEAFF
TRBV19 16 CASSNPDGQDVYEQYF
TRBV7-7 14 CASSSTQGNSEQFF
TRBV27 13 CASRRLAYNEQFF
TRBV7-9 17 CASSLQDLSGIRGELFF
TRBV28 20 CASSFFYIQGASGRVNEQFF
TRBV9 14 CASSVEFSGGELFF
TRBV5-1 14 CASSLGGATYEQYF
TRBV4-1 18 CASSQTGGDRGLQETQYF
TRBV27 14 CASSLQGGLGSQYF
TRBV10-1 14 CASTQGGRTRVGYF
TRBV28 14 CASSSDRESEKLFF
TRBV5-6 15 CASSFRDILNYGYTF
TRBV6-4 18 CASSDSDRGLCTNQPQHF
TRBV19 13 CASSAGLRDTQYF
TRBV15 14 CATSKLRGTETQYF
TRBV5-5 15 CASSPEGRVHYGYTF
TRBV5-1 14 CASSLRQGGQPQHF
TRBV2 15 CASSAQGLAGDEQYF
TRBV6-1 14 CASSESVTSYEQYF